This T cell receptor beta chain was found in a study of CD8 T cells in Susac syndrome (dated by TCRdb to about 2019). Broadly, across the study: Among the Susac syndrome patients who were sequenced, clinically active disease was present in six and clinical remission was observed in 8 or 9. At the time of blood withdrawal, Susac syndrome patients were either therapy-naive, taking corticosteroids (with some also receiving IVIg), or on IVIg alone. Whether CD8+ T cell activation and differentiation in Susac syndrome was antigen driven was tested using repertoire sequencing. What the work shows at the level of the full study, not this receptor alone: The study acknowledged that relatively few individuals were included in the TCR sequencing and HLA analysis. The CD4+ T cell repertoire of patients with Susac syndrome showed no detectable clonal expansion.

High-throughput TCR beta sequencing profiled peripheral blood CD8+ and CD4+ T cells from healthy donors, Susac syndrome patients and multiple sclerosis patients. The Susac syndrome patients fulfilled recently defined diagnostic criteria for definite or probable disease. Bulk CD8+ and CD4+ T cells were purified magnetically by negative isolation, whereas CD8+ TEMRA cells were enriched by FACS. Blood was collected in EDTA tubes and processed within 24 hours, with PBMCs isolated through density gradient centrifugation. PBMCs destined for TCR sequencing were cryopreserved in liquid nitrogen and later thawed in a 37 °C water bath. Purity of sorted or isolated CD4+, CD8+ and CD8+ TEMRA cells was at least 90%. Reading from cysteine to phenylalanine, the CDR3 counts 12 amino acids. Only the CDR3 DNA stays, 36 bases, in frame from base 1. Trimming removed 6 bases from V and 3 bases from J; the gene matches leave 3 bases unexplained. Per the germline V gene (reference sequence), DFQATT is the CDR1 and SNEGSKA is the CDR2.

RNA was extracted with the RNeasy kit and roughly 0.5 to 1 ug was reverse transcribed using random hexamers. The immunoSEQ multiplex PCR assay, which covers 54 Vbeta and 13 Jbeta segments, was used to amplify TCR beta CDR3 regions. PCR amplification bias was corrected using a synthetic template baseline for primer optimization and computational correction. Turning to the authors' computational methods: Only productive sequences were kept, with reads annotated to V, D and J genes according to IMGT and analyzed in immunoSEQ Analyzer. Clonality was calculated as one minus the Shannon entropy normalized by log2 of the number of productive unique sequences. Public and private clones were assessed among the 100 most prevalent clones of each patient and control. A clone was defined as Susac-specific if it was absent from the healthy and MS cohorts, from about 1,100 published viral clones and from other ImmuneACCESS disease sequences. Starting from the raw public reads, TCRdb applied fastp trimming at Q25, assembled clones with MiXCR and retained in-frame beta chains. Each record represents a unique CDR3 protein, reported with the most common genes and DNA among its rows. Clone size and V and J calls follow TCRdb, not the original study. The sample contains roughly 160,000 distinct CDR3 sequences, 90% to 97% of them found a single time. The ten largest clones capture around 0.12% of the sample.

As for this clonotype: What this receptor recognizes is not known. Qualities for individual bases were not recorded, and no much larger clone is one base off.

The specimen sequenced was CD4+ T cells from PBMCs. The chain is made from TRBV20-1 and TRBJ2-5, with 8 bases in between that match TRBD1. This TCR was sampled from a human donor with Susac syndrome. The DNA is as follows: TGCAGTGCGAGGACAGGGAAAGAGACCCAGTACTTC. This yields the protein CSARTGKETQYF.